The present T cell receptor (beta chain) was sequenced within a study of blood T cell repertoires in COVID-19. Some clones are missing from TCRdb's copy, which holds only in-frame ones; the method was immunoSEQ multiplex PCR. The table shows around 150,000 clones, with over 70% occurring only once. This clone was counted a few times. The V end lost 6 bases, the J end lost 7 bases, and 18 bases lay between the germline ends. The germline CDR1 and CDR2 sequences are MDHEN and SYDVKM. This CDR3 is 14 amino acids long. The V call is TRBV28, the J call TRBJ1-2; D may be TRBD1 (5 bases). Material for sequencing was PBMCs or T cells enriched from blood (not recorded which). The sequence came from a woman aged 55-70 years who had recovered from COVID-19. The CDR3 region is CASSPGTGFFGYTF. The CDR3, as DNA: TGTGCCAGCAGCCCTGGTACAGGCTTCTTTGGCTACACCTTC.